The subject of this entry is one T cell receptor beta chain. Antigen unknown. This sample stems from a study of long-term antiretroviral therapy in people with HIV. With survey level as its setting, the immunoSEQ assay was v3.0. The protocol was immunoSEQ multiplex PCR, while the TCRdb copy is restricted to in-frame clones and leaves out a portion. The data show 25,000 to 30,000 clones, 70% to 90% seen once. Each donor had at least one pre-ART and at least two post-ART PBMC samples. Every sample had 1-10 million cryopreserved PBMC in it before DNA extraction. The study, taken as a whole, reports: The study found that diversity rose after ART but stayed below transplant donor controls. Comparison with controls showed narrower CDR3 length ranges in HIV repertoires.

V was shortened by 3 bases and J by 7 bases, with 15 bases between the two germline ends. Germline values: CDR1 GTSNPN, CDR2 SVGIG (reference sequence). The CDR3 sequence is 13 residues long. The receptor comes from a woman under 40 with HIV. This specimen was unsorted PBMCs, taken 0.8 years after starting antiretroviral therapy. The chain combines TRBV30 with TRBJ1-2; D possibly corresponds to TRBD1 (6 bases). In nucleotides, the CDR3 is TGTGCCTGGAGCCTGGGCAGGGGAGGTGGCTACACCTTC. Encoded protein: CAWSLGRGGGYTF.